Sequencing of this T cell receptor (beta chain) was carried out in a study of blood T cell repertoires in COVID-19. The repertoire was sequenced with immunoSEQ multiplex PCR; TCRdb's copy has only in-frame clones and lacks some. Altogether approximately 130,000 clones are present, 65% to 85% being singletons, with the ten largest covering about 5.4%. This CDR3 region has 14 residues. V was shortened by 0 bases and J by 4 bases, with 9 bases between the two germline ends. Per germline, CDR1 KGHSH and CDR2 LQKENI. This chain joins TRBV18 and TRBJ1-2; maybe TRBD1 (5 bases). Sequenced material: peripheral blood. This TCR derives from a man older than 75 with active or convalescent COVID-19. Written as DNA, the CDR3 is TGTGCCAGCTCACCACCGGTCAGGGCCTATGGCTACACCTTC. It specifies CASSPPVRAYGYTF.